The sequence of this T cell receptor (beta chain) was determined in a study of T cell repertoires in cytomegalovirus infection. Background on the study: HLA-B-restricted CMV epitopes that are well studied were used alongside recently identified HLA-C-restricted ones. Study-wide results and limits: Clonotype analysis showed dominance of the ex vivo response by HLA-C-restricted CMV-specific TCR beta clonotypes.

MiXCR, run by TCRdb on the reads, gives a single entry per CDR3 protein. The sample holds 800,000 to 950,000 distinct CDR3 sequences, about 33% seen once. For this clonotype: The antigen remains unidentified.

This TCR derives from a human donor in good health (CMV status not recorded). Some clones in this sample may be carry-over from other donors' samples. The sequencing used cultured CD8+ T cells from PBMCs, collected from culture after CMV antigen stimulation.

CDR3 DNA sequence: TGTGCCAGCAGCGGGTCCACAGGATGGACTGAAGCTTTCTTT. Translation gives CASSGSTGWTEAFF. The genes are TRBV7-6 and TRBJ1-1; D is possibly TRBD1 (5 bases). There are 14 residues in the CDR3. Germline CDR1 is SGHVS and CDR2 is FNYEAQ. With 5 bases removed from V and 5 bases from J, the gap between germline ends came to 15 bases. The full variable domain, with the rest looked up from reference TRBV7-6 and TRBJ1-1, is GAGVSQSPRYKVTKRGQDVALRCDPISGHVSLYWYRQALGQGPEFLTYFNYEAQQDKSGLPNDRFSAERPEGSISTLTIQRTEQRDSAMYRCASSGSTGWTEAFFGQGTRLTVV.